Below are 16 T cell receptor beta chains sequenced from a single sample in a study of cytomegalovirus exposure and HLA in healthy donors. The PCR contained 60 Vbeta and 13 Jbeta primers. Clones were read by immunoSEQ multiplex PCR, and TCRdb kept only the in-frame ones, dropping some. Of about 180,000 clones listed, approximately 84% are singletons. The sample was PBMCs. Receptors were obtained from a girl aged 10 to 17 in good health and CMV-seropositive.

This clone turned up a few times. This chain uses TRBV7-9 with TRBJ2-1; D gene uncertain. Trimming left V 1 base short and J 10 bases short, with 11 bases between. The germline CDR1 and CDR2 sequences are SEHNR and FQNEAQ (reference sequence). This CDR3 comprises 13 residues. The CDR3 DNA follows: TGTGCCAGCAGCTTAGAGCTAACTAAGGAGCAGTTCTTC. Residues: CASSLELTKEQFF.

The gene calls are TRBV18 and TRBJ1-1; 8 bases are a match to TRBD1. V was pared by 3 bases and J by 3 bases, with 3 bases of the junction left unmatched. This CDR3 region has 14 residues. CDR1 KGHSH and CDR2 LQKENI come from the germline V gene. The CDR3 region is CASSPQGAYTEAFF. DNA of the CDR3: TGTGCCAGCTCACCCCAGGGGGCTTACACTGAAGCTTTCTTT.

The V and J genes are TRBV5-1 and TRBJ2-5; 7 bases agree with TRBD1. With V trimmed by 0 bases and J by 4 bases, 9 bases remained unmatched. Germline assignment: CDR1 SGHRS and CDR2 YFSETQ. CDR3 length: 16 residues. CDR3 DNA sequence: TGCGCCAGCAGCTTGGGAAAAGGGGGCCAGGGAGAGACCCAGTACTTC. Its protein is CASSLGKGGQGETQYF.

J is TRBJ2-1 and V is TRBV19, with TRBD2 matching 7 bases. Germline V lookup: CDR1 LNHDA, CDR2 SQIVND (reference sequence). The ends lost 7 bases at V and 7 bases at J; junction bases unmatched: 13. The CDR3 contains 15 residues. CDR3 nucleotides: TGTGCCAGTACGTCCCTAGCGGTCGCGCCTAATGAGCAGTTCTTC. Its protein is CASTSLAVAPNEQFF.

The chain uses TRBV30 and TRBJ2-5; a weak D match, TRBD1 (6 bases). The CDR3 extends over 13 amino acids. The germline V gene encodes CDR1 GTSNPN and CDR2 SVGIG (reference sequence). Trimming cost V 2 bases and J 5 bases, with 12 bases left between them. The DNA for the CDR3 is TGTGCCTGGAGTTACAGGGAGTTTGAGACCCAGTACTTC. Its translation is CAWSYREFETQYF.

The V call is TRBV11-3, the J call TRBJ2-1; 7 bases agree with TRBD1. V gave up 5 bases and J gave up 6 bases; unmatched junction bases: 4. The CDR3 totals 13 residues. Germline lookup yields CDR1 SGHNT and CDR2 YENEEA. The CDR3: CASSKTGLNEQFF. In DNA form, the CDR3 reads TGTGCCAGCAGCAAGACAGGGCTCAATGAGCAGTTCTTC.

The CDR3: CASSLQGARGGYTF. The CDR3 region has the DNA TGCGCCAGCAGCCTACAGGGGGCTAGGGGTGGCTACACCTTC. The chain is built from TRBV5-1 and TRBJ1-2; 9 bases match TRBD1. The germline V gene has CDR1 SGHRS and CDR2 YFSETQ. The CDR3 sequence is 14 residues long. V was pared by 4 bases and J by 7 bases, with 8 bases of the junction left unmatched.

This clone was seen a single time. This sequence joins TRBV5-6 and TRBJ2-7, with TRBD2 matching 10 bases. The CDR3 is made up of 15 amino acids. Losses at the gene ends were 1 base for V and 4 bases for J; bases not matched to a gene: 5. Germline CDR1 is SGHDT and CDR2 is YYEEEE. This chain's CDR3 is CASSLPLAGVYEQYF. For the CDR3, the DNA is TGTGCCAGCAGCTTGCCCCTAGCGGGAGTTTACGAGCAGTACTTC.

V is TRBV29-1 and J is TRBJ2-7; possibly TRBD2 for D (5 bases). The CDR3 spans 15 residues. Germline loops: CDR1 SQVTM, CDR2 ANQGSEA. V lost 0 bases and J 2 bases, leaving 14 bases between the germline ends. The CDR3 reads CSVEDQAENPYEQYF. The DNA for the CDR3 is TGCAGCGTTGAAGATCAAGCGGAGAATCCCTACGAGCAGTACTTC.

The chain joins TRBV6-4 to TRBJ2-1, with TRBD2 matching 7 bases. CDR1 is MRHNA and CDR2 is SNTAGT in the germline V gene. The CDR3 sequence is 18 residues long. J gave up 2 bases and V 5 bases, and 15 bases lay outside the gene matches. The CDR3 DNA is TGTGCCAGCAGTTTGGAGGGCGGGAGAACAGTCACCTACAATGAGCAGTTCTTC. Translation: CASSLEGGRTVTYNEQFF.

This chain connects TRBV7-2 to TRBJ1-2; 10 nucleotides match TRBD1. The trim removed 4 bases at V and 8 bases at J, leaving 10 bases unmatched. Germline lookup yields CDR1 SGHTA and CDR2 FQGNSA. The CDR3 contains 15 residues. Here the CDR3 DNA reads TGTGCCAGCAGCTGGTCCGGGACAGGGGTCTCCGGCTACACCTTC. Protein: CASSWSGTGVSGYTF.

V is TRBV5-1 and J is TRBJ2-2; TRBD1 is a possible D gene (5 bases). Germline V gene lookup returns CDR1 SGHRS and CDR2 YFSETQ. CDR3 size: 16 residues. V shed 1 base and J shed 6 bases, with 16 bases lying between them. CDR3 in amino acids: CASSLIQGEGAGELFF. CDR3 in DNA: TGCGCCAGCAGCTTGATCCAGGGTGAAGGGGCCGGGGAGCTGTTTTTT.

V is TRBV7-9 and J is TRBJ1-1; D is unclear. Germline loops: CDR1 SEHNR, CDR2 FQNEAQ (reference sequence). Trimming pared 0 bases from V and 8 bases from J, leaving 22 bases between. This CDR3 contains 17 residues. CDR3 amino acids: CASSLARESVARTEAFF. Here the CDR3 DNA reads TGTGCCAGCAGCTTAGCTCGAGAGTCGGTCGCCCGTACGGAAGCTTTCTTT.

To note about this clone: A junction boundary mismatches the germline segment, possibly from a read error. The chain carries TRBV4-1 and TRBJ1-1; D is perhaps TRBD1 (6 bases). This CDR3 comprises 14 residues. Germline CDR1 is MGHRA and CDR2 is YSYEKL. The CDR3 protein is CASSQETGYIEDFF. The CDR3 nucleotides read TGCGCCAGCAGCCAAGAAACAGGGTACATTGAAGATTTCTTT.

This chain links TRBV5-6 with TRBJ2-1; 9 nucleotides match TRBD2. Germline V gene sequence: CDR1 SGHDT, CDR2 YYEEEE. The CDR3 is made up of 16 amino acids. With 3 bases clipped from V and 6 bases from J, the junction kept 10 bases outside the gene matches. CDR3 sequence: CASSSPTTSGINEQFF. CDR3 DNA: TGTGCCAGCAGCTCCCCTACGACTAGCGGCATCAATGAGCAGTTCTTC.

V and J are TRBV27 and TRBJ2-3, with 7 bases matching TRBD2. CDR3 length: 16 residues. Germline trimming cut 2 bases from V and 1 base from J; bases unmatched to any gene: 6. Germline CDR1 MNHEY, CDR2 SMNVEV (reference sequence). Here the CDR3 DNA reads TGTGCCAGCAGTTTAAGTAGCGGGCCGGGCACAGATACGCAGTATTTT. Residues: CASSLSSGPGTDTQYF.